This T cell receptor beta chain was identified in a study of beta chain features in type 1 diabetes. The overall study: On cell yields, gender and age, patients and healthy donors were similar. Study results and limitations: In cDNA sequencing, cells with high TCR expression could be over-represented. Shorter TCRB CDR3s, moderately but significantly so, were found in Type 1 diabetes patients in all four CD4+ subsets.

The CDR3 spans 14 residues. V was clipped by 1 base and J by 3 bases, with 9 bases between them. Germline assignment: CDR1 LGHNA and CDR2 YSLEER. The entirety of the isolated RNA underwent reverse transcription, so expressed TCRB transcripts were sequenced. Data came from immunoSEQ multiplex PCR; TCRdb stores just in-frame clones and leaves some out. Among about 370,000 clones listed, over 8.5% were seen once. Concerning this clone itself: Its antigen is unidentified.

The sequence was obtained from a man aged 25-45 years with type 1 diabetes. The chain has TRBV4-3 and TRBJ2-5; no clear D. Sequencing input: central memory CD4+ T cells from blood. For the CDR3, the DNA is TGCGCCAGCAGCCAAGTTACTCAAGAAGAGACCCAGTACTTC. Translating gives CASSQVTQEETQYF.